The 28 T cell receptor beta chains below were found in one sample sequenced in a study of graft-versus-host responses after intestinal transplantation. For these receptors, no antigen is known. Here immunoSEQ multiplex PCR was the method, and the copy in TCRdb shows in-frame clones only, minus some. Here the sample spans approximately 54,000 clones, approximately 84% being singletons. This specimen was unstimulated CD4+ T cells sorted from spleen or lymph node cells, taken before transplant. These receptors all come from a human donor who was the organ donor for an intestinal transplant.

V is TRBV19 and J is TRBJ2-1; 13 bases are shared with TRBD2. Germline CDR1 and CDR2: LNHDA and SQIVND (reference sequence). The trim removed 5 bases at V and 0 bases at J, leaving 10 bases unmatched. The CDR3 is 19 residues long. The DNA of the CDR3 is TGTGCCAGTAGTTATCCGGGACTAGCGGGGACCTTCTCCTACAATGAGCAGTTCTTC. It encodes CASSYPGLAGTFSYNEQFF. Looking up the rest from reference TRBV19 and TRBJ2-1 gives the full variable domain: DGGITQSPKYLFRKEGQNVTLSCEQNLNHDAMYWYRQDPGQGLRLIYYSQIVNDFQKGDIAEGYSVSREKKESFPLTVTSAQKNPTAFYLCASSYPGLAGTFSYNEQFFGPGTRLTVL.

The genes are TRBV7-7 and TRBJ1-5; D not resolved. Germline-derived CDR1 and CDR2 are SSHAT and FNYEAQ (reference sequence). With 8 bases removed from V and 5 bases from J, the gap between germline ends came to 16 bases. The CDR3 has 14 amino acids. The CDR3 spells CASQAVGSHQPQHF. The CDR3 DNA is TGTGCCAGCCAGGCAGTTGGCAGCCATCAGCCCCAGCATTTT.

This clone appeared a few times. V is TRBV30 and J is TRBJ1-2; weak D call: TRBD1 (5 bases). Germline lookup yields CDR1 GTSNPN and CDR2 SVGIG (reference sequence). This CDR3 is built from 13 residues. Trimming pared 3 bases from V and 7 bases from J, leaving 15 bases between. The DNA for the CDR3 is TGTGCCTGGAGGGGGGGACGGGGCTCTGGCTACACCTTC. Translation gives CAWRGGRGSGYTF.

This clone was detected only a few times. The chain couples TRBV19 to TRBJ1-1, with D maybe TRBD1 (5 bases). CDR3 size: 13 residues. Germline-derived CDR1 and CDR2 are LNHDA and SQIVND (reference sequence). V was clipped by 7 bases and J by 4 bases, with 13 bases between them. Here the CDR3 DNA reads TGTGCCAGTACTTTTGTCGGGGGCACTGAAGCTTTCTTT. Protein product: CASTFVGGTEAFF. Using reference TRBV19 and TRBJ1-1 for the parts outside the CDR3, the full variable domain is DGGITQSPKYLFRKEGQNVTLSCEQNLNHDAMYWYRQDPGQGLRLIYYSQIVNDFQKGDIAEGYSVSREKKESFPLTVTSAQKNPTAFYLCASTFVGGTEAFFGQGTRLTVV.

The J gene is TRBJ2-1, the V gene TRBV19; 13 bases are shared with TRBD2. The CDR3 is made up of 15 amino acids. The ends lost 4 bases at V and 6 bases at J; junction bases unmatched: 3. The germline gives CDR1 LNHDA, CDR2 SQIVND (reference sequence). The CDR3 region has the DNA TGTGCCAGTAGTAGGACTAGCGGGAGCTCCAATGAGCAGTTCTTC. It encodes CASSRTSGSSNEQFF.

The chain links TRBV19 to TRBJ2-7; 12 bases align to TRBD2. The germline V gene has CDR1 LNHDA and CDR2 SQIVND (reference sequence). This CDR3 comprises 14 residues. V lost 4 bases to trimming and J lost 3 bases; unmatched junction nucleotides: 1. Here the CDR3 DNA reads TGTGCCAGTAGTAAGACTAGCGGGAGCTACGAGCAGTACTTC. Amino acid sequence: CASSKTSGSYEQYF. Based on the CDR3 plus reference TRBV19 and TRBJ2-7, the full variable domain is DGGITQSPKYLFRKEGQNVTLSCEQNLNHDAMYWYRQDPGQGLRLIYYSQIVNDFQKGDIAEGYSVSREKKESFPLTVTSAQKNPTAFYLCASSKTSGSYEQYFGPGTRLTVT.

The genes are TRBV19 and TRBJ2-4; TRBD1 might be the D (6 bases). Trimming left V 1 base short and J 0 bases short, with 10 bases between. CDR3 length: 16 residues. Germline loops: CDR1 LNHDA, CDR2 SQIVND (reference sequence). The CDR3 here is CASSIAGVLAKNIQYF. DNA for the CDR3: TGTGCCAGTAGTATAGCAGGGGTCCTAGCCAAAAACATTCAGTACTTC.

Only a few counts were recorded for this clone. This CDR3 reads CASSYTGGTGELFF. The CDR3 bases are TGTGCCAGCAGTTACACAGGGGGCACCGGGGAGCTGTTTTTT. The V gene is TRBV6-5, the J gene TRBJ2-2; 8 bases match TRBD1. The length of the CDR3 is 14 residues. J was trimmed by 4 bases and V by 2 bases; bases with no gene match: 0. Germline loops: CDR1 MNHEY, CDR2 SVGAGI.

The genes are TRBV5-6 and TRBJ2-7; perhaps D is TRBD1 or TRBD2 (6 bases each). V was pared by 2 bases and J by 0 bases, with 12 bases between. This CDR3 contains 15 residues. Germline CDR1 is SGHDT and CDR2 is YYEEEE. The CDR3 reads CASSLPGASSYEQYF. In nucleotides, the CDR3 is TGTGCCAGCAGCTTACCGGGGGCTAGCTCCTACGAGCAGTACTTC. Variable domain in full (rest from reference TRBV5-6 and TRBJ2-7): DAGVTQSPTHLIKTRGQQVTLRCSPKSGHDTVSWYQQALGQGPQFIFQYYEEEERQRGNFPDRFSGHQFPNYSSELNVNALLLGDSALYLCASSLPGASSYEQYFGPGTRLTVT.

The CDR3 is CASQREEAYNEQFF. The CDR3 nucleotides are TGTGCCAGTCAGCGGGAGGAGGCCTACAATGAGCAGTTCTTC. The V gene is TRBV19, the J gene TRBJ2-1; 9 nucleotides match TRBD2. V lost 8 bases and J lost 2; bases outside the gene matches: 4. CDR3 length: 14 residues. The germline V gene has CDR1 LNHDA and CDR2 SQIVND (reference sequence).

The chain employs TRBV7-2 and TRBJ1-2, with D possibly matching TRBD1 (5 bases). In germline, CDR1 is SGHTA, CDR2 FQGNSA. Trimming took off 0 bases at V and 6 bases at J, with 14 bases between the two ends. The CDR3 covers 15 residues. CDR3 DNA: TGTGCCAGCAGCTTAGCGCCGGGACGTAGCAATGGCTACACCTTC. Its translation: CASSLAPGRSNGYTF.

V is TRBV30 and J is TRBJ2-1; a possible D gene is TRBD2 (6 bases). Per the germline V gene, CDR1 is GTSNPN and CDR2 is SVGIG (reference sequence). CDR3 size: 11 residues. V was trimmed by 0 bases and J by 9 bases, leaving 6 bases between them. Here the CDR3 reads CAWSVGGEQFF. The CDR3 DNA reads TGTGCCTGGAGTGTCGGGGGTGAGCAGTTCTTC.

J is TRBJ1-1 and V is TRBV19; D is ambiguous. CDR1 is LNHDA, CDR2 SQIVND, per germline (reference sequence). This CDR3 contains 13 residues. Trimming left V 3 bases short and J 1 base short, with 6 bases between. The CDR3 sequence: CASSIIENTEAFF. Written as DNA, the CDR3 is TGTGCCAGTAGTATTATAGAGAACACTGAAGCTTTCTTT.

This clone was found once. V is TRBV19 and J is TRBJ2-2; D possibly corresponds to TRBD2 (6 bases). The CDR3 is 17 amino acids. Germline-derived CDR1 and CDR2 are LNHDA and SQIVND (reference sequence). Trimming left V 4 bases short and J 5 bases short, with 20 bases between. The CDR3: CASSNWLMGGTTGELFF. CDR3 nucleotide sequence: TGTGCCAGTAGTAATTGGTTGATGGGGGGAACTACCGGGGAGCTGTTTTTT.

This chain connects TRBV6-1 to TRBJ2-7; D is unresolved. CDR1 is MNHNS, CDR2 SASEGT, per germline. V was clipped by 6 bases and J by 4 bases, with 10 bases between them. CDR3 length: 12 residues. CDR3: CASSPTLYEQYF. The CDR3 DNA sequence: TGTGCCAGCAGCCCGACACTATACGAGCAGTACTTC.

The chain joins TRBV14 to TRBJ2-1; 7 nucleotides align to TRBD2. This CDR3 region has 16 residues. Germline V gene data show CDR1 as SGHDN and CDR2 as FVKESK. Unmatched junction bases numbered 3, after V lost 1 base and J lost 0 bases. The chain's CDR3 is CASSQAGGSSYNEQFF. The DNA for the CDR3 is TGTGCCAGCAGCCAAGCGGGGGGAAGCTCCTACAATGAGCAGTTCTTC.

CDR3 region: CASSVAGGNTGELFF. The CDR3 region has the DNA TGTGCCAGCAGCGTAGCGGGGGGGAACACCGGGGAGCTGTTTTTT. This chain links TRBV9 with TRBJ2-2; 7 nucleotides match TRBD2. V dropped 0 bases and J dropped 1; count of bases not matched to a gene: 0. Germline assignment: CDR1 SGDLS and CDR2 YYNGEE. CDR3 length: 15 residues.

The chain has TRBV18 and TRBJ2-7; TRBD1 matches 9 bases. The CDR3 runs to 16 residues. Germline loops: CDR1 KGHSH, CDR2 LQKENI. The J segment lost 3 bases and the V segment lost 3 bases, leaving 9 bases of the junction unmatched. The CDR3 region is CASSPNRGRMVYEQYF. The CDR3 nucleotides read TGTGCCAGCTCACCGAACAGGGGGCGGATGGTCTACGAGCAGTACTTC. Together with reference TRBV18 and TRBJ2-7, the CDR3 gives the full variable domain: NAGVMQNPRHLVRRRGQEARLRCSPMKGHSHVYWYRQLPEEGLKFMVYLQKENIIDESGMPKERFSAEFPKEGPSILRIQQVVRGDSAAYFCASSPNRGRMVYEQYFGPGTRLTVT.

This chain connects TRBV4-2 to TRBJ2-5, with D perhaps TRBD2 (5 bases). The germline V gene has CDR1 LGHNA and CDR2 YNFKEQ. There are 14 residues in the CDR3. V lost 0 bases, J lost 5 bases, and 10 bases lay in between. The CDR3 region has the DNA TGTGCCAGCAGCCAAGAAGGGAGTCCGGAGACCCAGTACTTC. Its translation: CASSQEGSPETQYF.

This clone was seen a handful of times. This chain connects TRBV6-5 to TRBJ1-6; the D is unclear. V was clipped by 2 bases and J by 0 bases, with 2 bases between them. The CDR3 length is 14 residues. In germline, CDR1 is MNHEY, CDR2 SVGAGI. This chain's CDR3 is CASSYNSYNSPLHF. Written as DNA, the CDR3 is TGTGCCAGCAGTTACAACTCCTATAATTCACCCCTCCACTTT.

The chain has TRBV6-5 and TRBJ1-1; possible D gene TRBD1, 6 bases. The germline gives CDR1 MNHEY, CDR2 SVGAGI. The CDR3 extends over 15 amino acids. V lost 2 bases to trimming and J lost 6 bases, with 16 bases between them. The CDR3 here is CASSYPGGAGAEAFF. CDR3 bases: TGTGCCAGCAGTTACCCTGGGGGGGCTGGCGCTGAAGCTTTCTTT.

The J gene is TRBJ2-7, the V gene TRBV6-1, with TRBD2 matching over 10 bases. CDR3 length equals 15 residues. Germline lookup yields CDR1 MNHNS and CDR2 SASEGT. V shed 7 bases, J shed 0 bases, and the junction held 6 bases outside the gene matches. CDR3 sequence reads: CASNTAGGVSYEQYF. The CDR3 nucleotides are TGTGCCAGCAATACAGCGGGGGGGGTCTCCTACGAGCAGTACTTC.

J is TRBJ2-5 and V is TRBV11-2; no firm D call. In germline, CDR1 is SGHAT, CDR2 FQNNGV. The CDR3 sequence is 13 residues long. Trimming took off 3 bases at V and 2 bases at J, with 7 bases between the two ends. The CDR3 spells CASSFSVQETQYF. DNA of the CDR3: TGTGCCAGCAGCTTTTCGGTGCAAGAGACCCAGTACTTC.

This clone was found once. The J gene is TRBJ2-1, the V gene TRBV19, with 7 bases fitting TRBD2. The length of the CDR3 is 15 residues. V was clipped by 5 bases and J by 0 bases; unmatched bases: 4. Looked up from germline, CDR1 is LNHDA and CDR2 is SQIVND (reference sequence). CDR3 sequence reads: CASSLGGFSYNEQFF. The CDR3 DNA sequence: TGTGCCAGTAGTCTCGGGGGGTTCTCCTACAATGAGCAGTTCTTC.

This chain connects TRBV7-9 to TRBJ2-7; TRBD1 agrees at 8 bases. Losses at the gene ends were 4 bases for V and 6 bases for J; bases not matched to a gene: 8. This CDR3 spans 14 amino acids. CDR1 SEHNR and CDR2 FQNEAQ come from the germline V gene (reference sequence). This CDR3 is CASSWNRGFGEQYF. The CDR3, as DNA: TGTGCCAGCAGCTGGAACAGGGGGTTCGGCGAGCAGTACTTC.

The chain combines TRBV6-6 with TRBJ2-1; a weak D match, TRBD2 (6 bases). V lost 5 bases and J 7 bases, leaving 18 bases between the germline ends. Per the germline V gene, CDR1 is MNHNY and CDR2 is SVGAGI (reference sequence). There are 15 residues in the CDR3. The chain's CDR3 is CASSPRVAGRNEQFF. The CDR3, as DNA: TGTGCCAGCAGTCCGCGGGTCGCGGGAAGGAATGAGCAGTTCTTC.

This sequence joins TRBV6-1 and TRBJ2-2; D perhaps matches TRBD1 (5 bases). V lost 6 bases, J lost 4 bases, and 15 bases lay in between. Germline V lookup: CDR1 MNHNS, CDR2 SASEGT. CDR3 size: 15 residues. As DNA, the CDR3 is TGTGCCAGCAGGATCAGTGGGGCCGTCACCGGGGAGCTGTTTTTT. Amino acids: CASRISGAVTGELFF.

The chain has TRBV6-5 and TRBJ2-5, with D unclear. The CDR3 length is 14 residues. Germline V gives CDR1 MNHEY, CDR2 SVGAGI. The ends were cut back, 6 bases at V and 5 bases at J, with 16 bases in the middle. The CDR3 reads CASSTPYRRETQYF. CDR3 nucleotides: TGTGCCAGCAGCACCCCGTACAGAAGGGAGACCCAGTACTTC.